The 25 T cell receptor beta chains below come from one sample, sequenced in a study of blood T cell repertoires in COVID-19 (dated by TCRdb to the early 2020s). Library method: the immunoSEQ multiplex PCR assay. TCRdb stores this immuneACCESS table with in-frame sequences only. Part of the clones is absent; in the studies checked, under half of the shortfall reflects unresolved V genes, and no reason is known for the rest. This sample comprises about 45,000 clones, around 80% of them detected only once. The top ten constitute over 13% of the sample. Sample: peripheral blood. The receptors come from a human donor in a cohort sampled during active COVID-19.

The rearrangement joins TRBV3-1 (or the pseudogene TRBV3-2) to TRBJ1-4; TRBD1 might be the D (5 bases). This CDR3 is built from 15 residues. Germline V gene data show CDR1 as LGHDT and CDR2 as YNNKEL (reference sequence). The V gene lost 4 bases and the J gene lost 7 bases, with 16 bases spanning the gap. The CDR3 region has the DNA TGTGCCAGCAGCCTTCATCCGGGGGGAGGTGAAAAACTGTTTTTT. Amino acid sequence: CASSLHPGGGEKLFF.

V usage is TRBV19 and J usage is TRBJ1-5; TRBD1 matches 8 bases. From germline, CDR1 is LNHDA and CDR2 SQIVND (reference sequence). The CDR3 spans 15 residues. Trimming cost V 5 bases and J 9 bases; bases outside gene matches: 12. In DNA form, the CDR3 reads TGTGCCAGTAGTGGGTCGACAGGGGAAGTCGCGCCCCAGCATTTT. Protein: CASSGSTGEVAPQHF.

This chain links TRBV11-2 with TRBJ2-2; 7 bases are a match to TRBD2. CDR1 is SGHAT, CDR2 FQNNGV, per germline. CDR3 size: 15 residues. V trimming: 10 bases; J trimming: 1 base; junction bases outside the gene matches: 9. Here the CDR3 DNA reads TGTGCCACCGCGAGGCTAGCGGAGAACACCGGGGAGCTGTTTTTT. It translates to CATARLAENTGELFF.

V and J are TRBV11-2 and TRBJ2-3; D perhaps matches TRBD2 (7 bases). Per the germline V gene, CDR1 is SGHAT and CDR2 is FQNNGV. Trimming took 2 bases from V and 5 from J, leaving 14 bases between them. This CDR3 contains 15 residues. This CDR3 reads CASSLRGRAVDTQYF. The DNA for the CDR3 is TGTGCCAGCAGCTTAAGGGGGAGGGCCGTAGATACGCAGTATTTT. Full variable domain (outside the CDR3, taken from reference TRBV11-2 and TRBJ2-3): EAGVAQSPRYKIIEKRQSVAFWCNPISGHATLYWYQQILGQGPKLLIQFQNNGVVDDSQLPKDRFSAERLKGVDSTLKIQPAKLEDSAVYLCASSLRGRAVDTQYFGPGTRLTVL.

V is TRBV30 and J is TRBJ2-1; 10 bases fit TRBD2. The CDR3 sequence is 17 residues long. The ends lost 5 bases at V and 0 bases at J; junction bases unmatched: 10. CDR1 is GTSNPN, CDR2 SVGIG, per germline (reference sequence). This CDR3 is CAWDRLAGWSSYNEQFF. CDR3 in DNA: TGTGCCTGGGACCGACTAGCGGGCTGGAGCTCCTACAATGAGCAGTTCTTC.

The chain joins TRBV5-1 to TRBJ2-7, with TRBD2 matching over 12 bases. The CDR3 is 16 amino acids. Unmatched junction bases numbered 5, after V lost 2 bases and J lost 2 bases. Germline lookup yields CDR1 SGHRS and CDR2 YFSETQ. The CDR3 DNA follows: TGCGCCAGCAGCTTCTCCCGGACTAGCGGGACCTACGAGCAGTACTTC. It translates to CASSFSRTSGTYEQYF.

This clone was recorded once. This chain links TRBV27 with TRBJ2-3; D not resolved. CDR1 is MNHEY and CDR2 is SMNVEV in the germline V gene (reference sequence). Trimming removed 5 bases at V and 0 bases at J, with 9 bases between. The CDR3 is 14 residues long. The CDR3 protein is CASSPPGSTDTQYF. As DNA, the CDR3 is TGTGCCAGCAGTCCCCCAGGTAGCACAGATACGCAGTATTTT.

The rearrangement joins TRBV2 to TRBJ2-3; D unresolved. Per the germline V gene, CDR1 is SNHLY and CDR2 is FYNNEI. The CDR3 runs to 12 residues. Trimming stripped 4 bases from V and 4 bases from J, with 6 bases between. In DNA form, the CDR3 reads TGTGCCAGCAGTGTCGTTTCAGATACGCAGTATTTT. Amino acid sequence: CASSVVSDTQYF.

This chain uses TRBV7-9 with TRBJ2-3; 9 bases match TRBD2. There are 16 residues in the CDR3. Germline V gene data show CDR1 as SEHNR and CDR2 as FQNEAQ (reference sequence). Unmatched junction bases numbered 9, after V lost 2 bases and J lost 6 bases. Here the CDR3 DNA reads TGTGCCAGCAGCTTAAAAAGGGCGGGAGGGCCGGATACGCAGTATTTT. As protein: CASSLKRAGGPDTQYF.

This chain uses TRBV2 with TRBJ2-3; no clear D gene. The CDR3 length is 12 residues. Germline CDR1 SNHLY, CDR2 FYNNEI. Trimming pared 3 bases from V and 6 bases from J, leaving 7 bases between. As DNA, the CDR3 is TGTGCCAGCAGTGATTTTCGGGATACGCAGTATTTT. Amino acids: CASSDFRDTQYF.

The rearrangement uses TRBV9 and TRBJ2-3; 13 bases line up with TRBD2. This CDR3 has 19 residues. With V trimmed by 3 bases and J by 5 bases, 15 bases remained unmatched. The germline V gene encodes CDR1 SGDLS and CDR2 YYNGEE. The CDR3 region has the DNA TGTGCCAGCAGCGAGGACCTGGGACTAGCGGGAACGCCGGGAGATACGCAGTATTTT. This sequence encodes CASSEDLGLAGTPGDTQYF.

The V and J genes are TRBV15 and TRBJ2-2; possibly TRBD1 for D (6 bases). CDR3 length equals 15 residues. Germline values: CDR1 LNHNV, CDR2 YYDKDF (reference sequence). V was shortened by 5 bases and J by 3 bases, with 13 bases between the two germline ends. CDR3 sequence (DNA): TGTGCCACCAGCCATACAGGGCTCGACACCGGGGAGCTGTTTTTT. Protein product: CATSHTGLDTGELFF.

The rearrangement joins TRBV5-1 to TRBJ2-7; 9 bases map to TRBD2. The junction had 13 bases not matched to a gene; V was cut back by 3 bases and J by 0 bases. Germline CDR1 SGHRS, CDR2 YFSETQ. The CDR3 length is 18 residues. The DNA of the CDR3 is TGCGCCAGCAGCTGGACTAGCGTATCATCTTACCCCTCCTACGAGCAGTACTTC. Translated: CASSWTSVSSYPSYEQYF.

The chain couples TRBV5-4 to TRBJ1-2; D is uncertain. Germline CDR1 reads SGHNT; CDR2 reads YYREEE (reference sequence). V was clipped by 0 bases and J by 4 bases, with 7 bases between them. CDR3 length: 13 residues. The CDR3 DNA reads TGTGCCAGCAGCTTGGATGCACTCTATGGCTACACCTTC. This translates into CASSLDALYGYTF.

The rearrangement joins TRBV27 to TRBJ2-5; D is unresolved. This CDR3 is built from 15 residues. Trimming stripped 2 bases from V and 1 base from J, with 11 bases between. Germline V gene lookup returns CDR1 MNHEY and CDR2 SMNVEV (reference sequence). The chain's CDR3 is CASSLEVASQETQYF. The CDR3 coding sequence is TGTGCCAGCAGTTTAGAGGTGGCGAGCCAAGAGACCCAGTACTTC.

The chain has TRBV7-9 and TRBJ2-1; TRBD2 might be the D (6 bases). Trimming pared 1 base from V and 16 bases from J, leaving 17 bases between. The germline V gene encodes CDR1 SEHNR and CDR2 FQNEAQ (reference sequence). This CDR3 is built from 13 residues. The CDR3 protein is CASSLGDSGTYFF. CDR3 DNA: TGTGCCAGCAGCTTAGGTGATAGCGGAACATACTTCTTC.

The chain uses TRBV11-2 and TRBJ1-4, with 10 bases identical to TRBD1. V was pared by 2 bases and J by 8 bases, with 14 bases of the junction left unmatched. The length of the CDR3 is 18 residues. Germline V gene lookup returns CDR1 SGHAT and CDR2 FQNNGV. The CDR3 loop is CASSLLRTGDRGREKLFF. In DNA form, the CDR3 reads TGTGCCAGCAGCTTACTTCGTACCGGAGACAGGGGGCGAGAAAAACTGTTTTTT.

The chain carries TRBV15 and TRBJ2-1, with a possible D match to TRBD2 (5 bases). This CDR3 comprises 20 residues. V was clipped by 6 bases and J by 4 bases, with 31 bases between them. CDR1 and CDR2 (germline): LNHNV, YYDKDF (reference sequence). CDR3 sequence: CATRDSKLGLRVRRYNEQFF. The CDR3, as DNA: TGTGCCACCAGGGACTCCAAATTAGGTCTCAGAGTACGCAGATACAATGAGCAGTTCTTC.

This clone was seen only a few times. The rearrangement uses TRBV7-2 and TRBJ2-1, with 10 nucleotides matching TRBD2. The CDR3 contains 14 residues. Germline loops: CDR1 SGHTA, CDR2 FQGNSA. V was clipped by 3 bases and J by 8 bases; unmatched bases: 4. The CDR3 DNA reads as TGTGCCAGCAGCTTGGGACTAGCGTTCGATGAGCAGTTCTTC. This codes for CASSLGLAFDEQFF.

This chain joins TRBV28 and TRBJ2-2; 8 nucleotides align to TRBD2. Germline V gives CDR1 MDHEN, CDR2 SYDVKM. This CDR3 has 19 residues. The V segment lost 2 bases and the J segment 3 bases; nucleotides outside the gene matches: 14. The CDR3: CASSLGDFSDSGDTGELFF. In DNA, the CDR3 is TGTGCCAGCAGTTTAGGGGACTTTAGCGATAGCGGGGACACCGGGGAGCTGTTTTTT.

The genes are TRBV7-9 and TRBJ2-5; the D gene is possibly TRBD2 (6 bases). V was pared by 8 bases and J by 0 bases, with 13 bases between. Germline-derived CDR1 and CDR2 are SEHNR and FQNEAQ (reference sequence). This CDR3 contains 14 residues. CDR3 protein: CASATGEYQETQYF. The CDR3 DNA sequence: TGTGCCAGCGCAACGGGAGAGTACCAAGAGACCCAGTACTTC.

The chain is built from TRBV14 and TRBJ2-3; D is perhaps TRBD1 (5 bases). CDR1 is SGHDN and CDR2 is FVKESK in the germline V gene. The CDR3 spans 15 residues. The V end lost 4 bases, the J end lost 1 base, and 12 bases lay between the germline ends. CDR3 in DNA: TGTGCCAGCAGCCGTTGGACAACCCGCACAGATACGCAGTATTTT. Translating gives CASSRWTTRTDTQYF.

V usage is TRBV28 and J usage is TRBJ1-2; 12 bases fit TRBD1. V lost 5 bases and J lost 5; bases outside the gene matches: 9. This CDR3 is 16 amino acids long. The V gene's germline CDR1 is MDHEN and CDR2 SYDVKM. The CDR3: CASSGGTGGPIYGYTF. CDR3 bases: TGTGCCAGCAGTGGCGGGACAGGGGGCCCAATATATGGCTACACCTTC.

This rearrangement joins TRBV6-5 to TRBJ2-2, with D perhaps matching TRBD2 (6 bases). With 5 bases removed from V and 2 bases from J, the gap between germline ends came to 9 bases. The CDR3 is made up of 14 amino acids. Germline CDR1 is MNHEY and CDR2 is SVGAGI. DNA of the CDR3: TGTGCCAGCAGTCGACTAGTTAACACCGGGGAGCTGTTTTTT. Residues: CASSRLVNTGELFF.

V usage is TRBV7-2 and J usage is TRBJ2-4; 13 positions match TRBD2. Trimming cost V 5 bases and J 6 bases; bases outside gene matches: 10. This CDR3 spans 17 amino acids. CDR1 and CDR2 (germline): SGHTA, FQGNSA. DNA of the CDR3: TGTGCCAGCAGCGGAAGAACTAGCGGGAGGGAGGGAAACATTCAGTACTTC. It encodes CASSGRTSGREGNIQYF.